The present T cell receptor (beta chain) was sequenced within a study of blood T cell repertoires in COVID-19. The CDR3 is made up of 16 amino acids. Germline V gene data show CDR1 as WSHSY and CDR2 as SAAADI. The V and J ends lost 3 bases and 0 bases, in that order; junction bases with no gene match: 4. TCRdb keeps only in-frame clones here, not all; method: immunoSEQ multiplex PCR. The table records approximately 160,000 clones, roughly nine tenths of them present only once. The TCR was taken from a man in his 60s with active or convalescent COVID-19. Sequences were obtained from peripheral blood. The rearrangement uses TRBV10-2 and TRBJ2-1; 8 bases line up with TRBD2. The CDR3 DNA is TGCGCCAGCAGTGAATGGACTAGCCGCTCCTACAATGAGCAGTTCTTC. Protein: CASSEWTSRSYNEQFF.